The 30 T cell receptor beta chains in this list originate from one sample, sequenced in a study of T cell responses to AZD1222 COVID-19 vaccine. Libraries were prepared by immunoSEQ multiplex PCR; TCRdb keeps only in-frame clonotypes and omits some of them. The data hold about 150,000 clones, with around 94% observed a single time. The sample consisted of peripheral blood, taken on day 0 of AZD1222 vaccination. Receptors originate from an adult in good health.

The chain couples TRBV9 to TRBJ2-3; TRBD2 is a possible D gene (5 bases). The CDR3 has 16 residues. Trimming shortened V by 2 bases and J by 4 bases, and 17 bases separated the two germline ends. Germline lookup yields CDR1 SGDLS and CDR2 YYNGEE. CDR3 DNA: TGTGCCAGCAGCGTTTTTAGCGCAAGCTCCTCAGATACGCAGTATTTT. It yields the protein CASSVFSASSSDTQYF.

The chain recombines TRBV18 with TRBJ1-4; D ambiguous. Germline CDR1 reads KGHSH; CDR2 reads LQKENI. CDR3 length equals 15 residues. Trimming shortened V by 2 bases and J by 0 bases, and 7 bases separated the two germline ends. The CDR3 DNA reads as TGTGCCAGCTCACCATATCAGTCAACTAATGAAAAACTGTTTTTT. The encoded protein is CASSPYQSTNEKLFF.

Details on this clone: Compared with germline, one end of the junction differs, possibly owing to a read error. V gene TRBV7-9 combines with J gene TRBJ1-1; D might be TRBD1 (5 bases). CDR1 SEHNR and CDR2 FQNEAQ come from the germline V gene (reference sequence). The CDR3 sequence is 15 residues long. The CDR3 protein is CASSPPATDSSAAGF. CDR3 nucleotide sequence: TGTGCCAGCAGCCCACCCGCGACCGACAGTTCCGCCGCAGGTTTT.

J is TRBJ1-5 and V is TRBV6-5; D not resolved. The V end was cut by 8 bases, the J end by 0 bases, with 11 bases between. The CDR3 is 14 residues long. CDR1 is MNHEY and CDR2 is SVGAGI in the germline V gene. This CDR3 reads CASERRVSNQPQHF. DNA of the CDR3: TGTGCCAGCGAGCGTAGGGTTAGCAATCAGCCCCAGCATTTT.

This sequence joins TRBV7-8 and TRBJ1-1; no firm D call. With 5 bases removed from V and 4 bases from J, the gap between germline ends came to 11 bases. Germline V gene lookup returns CDR1 SGHVS and CDR2 FQNEAQ. The CDR3 extends over 13 amino acids. The DNA of the CDR3 is TGTGCCAGCAGCGCAAACACTCTCACTGAAGCTTTCTTT. This encodes CASSANTLTEAFF.

This chain joins TRBV2 and TRBJ1-2; 7 nucleotides match TRBD1. This CDR3 contains 13 residues. After removal of 11 bases from V and 5 bases from J, the junction contained 11 bases not matched to a gene. Germline V CDR1 and CDR2: SNHLY, FYNNEI. CDR3 DNA: TGTGCCGGGGTCCGGGACAGCAATTATGGCTACACCTTC. Translated, it gives CAGVRDSNYGYTF.

This clone was counted a single time. The rearrangement uses TRBV30 and TRBJ1-6; D is perhaps TRBD1 (5 bases). V lost 4 bases and J lost 10, with 17 bases in between. Germline CDR1 GTSNPN, CDR2 SVGIG (reference sequence). The CDR3 runs 14 residues. The CDR3 loop is CAWNVGTYWSPLHF. The CDR3 DNA sequence: TGTGCCTGGAATGTGGGGACCTACTGGTCACCCCTCCACTTT.

The sample holds one count of this clone. The chain joins TRBV5-8 to TRBJ2-7; 9 bases line up with TRBD2. The CDR3 extends over 16 amino acids. With V trimmed by 0 bases and J by 3 bases, 7 bases remained unmatched. Germline V gene lookup returns CDR1 SGHTS and CDR2 YDEGEE. The CDR3 DNA reads as TGTGCCAGCAGCTTGGCCGCTAGCGGGATTATCTACGAGCAGTACGTC. Its translation: CASSLAASGIIYEQYV.

V gene TRBV4-3 combines with J gene TRBJ1-1; weak D call: TRBD1 (5 bases). The CDR3 loop spans 14 amino acids. Trimming pared 2 bases from V and 2 bases from J, leaving 9 bases between. The germline V gene has CDR1 LGHNA and CDR2 YSLEER. Here the CDR3 DNA reads TGCGCCAGCAGCCAACTTACAGGAAACACTGAAGCTTTCTTT. Amino acid sequence: CASSQLTGNTEAFF.

V gene TRBV28 combines with J gene TRBJ2-7; 8 bases map to TRBD1. The CDR3 length is 13 residues. With 5 bases clipped from V and 6 bases from J, the junction kept 6 bases outside the gene matches. In germline, CDR1 is MDHEN, CDR2 SYDVKM. This CDR3 reads CASSPGQGGEQYV. In DNA, the CDR3 is TGTGCCAGCAGTCCCGGACAGGGAGGCGAGCAGTACGTC.

This chain connects TRBV4-1 to TRBJ2-2, with D uncertain. CDR3 length equals 15 residues. Germline CDR1 MGHRA, CDR2 YSYEKL. V dropped 0 bases and J dropped 2 bases, with 7 bases sitting between them. The CDR3 DNA reads TGCGCCAGCAGCCAAGATTGGCTCAACACCGGGGAGCTGTTTTTT. Amino acid sequence: CASSQDWLNTGELFF.

The sample holds a few counts of this clone. The V gene is TRBV7-9, the J gene TRBJ1-3; D possibly corresponds to TRBD1 (5 bases). The V and J ends lost 6 bases and 0 bases respectively, with 9 bases between them. The CDR3 is made up of 14 amino acids. From germline, CDR1 is SEHNR and CDR2 FQNEAQ (reference sequence). Here the CDR3 reads CASRIGVSGNTIYF. CDR3 sequence (DNA): TGTGCCAGCAGGATAGGGGTCTCTGGAAACACCATATATTTT.

V and J are TRBV5-6 and TRBJ2-3; D gene uncertain. The CDR3 extends over 12 amino acids. CDR1 is SGHDT, CDR2 YYEEEE, per germline. The V end lost 0 bases, the J end lost 4 bases, and 3 bases lay between the germline ends. CDR3 sequence: CASSLAADTQYF. Here the CDR3 DNA reads TGTGCCAGCAGCTTGGCCGCAGATACGCAGTATTTT.

This clone was observed a few times. V is TRBV5-1 and J is TRBJ1-5; D may be TRBD1 (5 bases). V was clipped by 0 bases and J by 2 bases, with 9 bases between them. The CDR3 totals 15 residues. The V gene's germline CDR1 is SGHRS and CDR2 YFSETQ. The CDR3 DNA reads as TGCGCCAGCAGCTTGGAGGGGATCGGCAATCAGCCCCAGCATTTT. Residues: CASSLEGIGNQPQHF.

The V gene is TRBV20-1, the J gene TRBJ2-5; D gene ambiguous. The germline V gene has CDR1 DFQATT and CDR2 SNEGSKA (reference sequence). V was clipped by 3 bases and J by 10 bases, with 12 bases between them. The CDR3 sequence is 11 residues long. CDR3 DNA sequence: TGCAGTGCTAGGGTTCATGAGGACCAGTACTTC. Encoded protein: CSARVHEDQYF.

The chain employs TRBV4-1 and TRBJ2-1; 7 bases map to TRBD2. With V trimmed by 1 base and J by 3 bases, 3 bases remained unmatched. The CDR3 is 15 amino acids. Germline V gives CDR1 MGHRA, CDR2 YSYEKL. CDR3 nucleotides: TGCGCCAGCAGCCAAGCCCCGGGAGGCTACAATGAGCAGTTCTTC. Amino acid sequence: CASSQAPGGYNEQFF.

The chain uses TRBV10-3 and TRBJ1-1; 9 nucleotides agree with TRBD1. Unmatched junction bases numbered 9, after V lost 6 bases and J lost 1 base. Germline CDR1 reads ENHRY; CDR2 reads SYGVKD. There are 16 residues in the CDR3. CDR3 sequence reads: CAISNTGGLENTEAFF. For the CDR3, the DNA is TGTGCCATCAGCAATACAGGGGGCCTAGAGAACACTGAAGCTTTCTTT.

The chain has TRBV28 and TRBJ1-1; possible D gene TRBD1, 6 bases. The germline V gene has CDR1 MDHEN and CDR2 SYDVKM. The CDR3 has 17 residues. The ends were cut back, 6 bases at V and 5 bases at J, with 25 bases in the middle. CDR3 sequence reads: CASSTIQGRKVGTEAFF. The CDR3 region has the DNA TGTGCCAGCAGCACAATCCAGGGGCGTAAGGTCGGGACTGAAGCTTTCTTT.

The V and J genes are TRBV5-1 and TRBJ1-1, with D tentatively TRBD1 (5 bases). Germline V gene sequence: CDR1 SGHRS, CDR2 YFSETQ. The CDR3 loop spans 15 amino acids. Trimming left V 5 bases short and J 1 base short, with 15 bases between. The CDR3 nucleotides read TGCGCCAGCAGGTTCAATGGGGGGGAGAACACTGAAGCTTTCTTT. It yields the protein CASRFNGGENTEAFF.

The chain recombines TRBV6-4 with TRBJ1-2; 9 positions match TRBD1. Germline V lookup: CDR1 MRHNA, CDR2 SNTAGT. Trimming removed 9 bases from V and 4 bases from J; junction bases left unmatched: 6. The CDR3 has 13 residues. The CDR3 region has the DNA TGTGCCAGAACCGGGACAGGGCCCTATGGCTACACCTTC. This codes for CARTGTGPYGYTF.

The sample holds one count of this clone. V usage is TRBV5-1 and J usage is TRBJ1-2; D gene ambiguous. The CDR3 has 14 residues. The germline V gene has CDR1 SGHRS and CDR2 YFSETQ. V was trimmed by 0 bases and J by 4 bases, leaving 10 bases between them. CDR3 sequence (DNA): TGCGCCAGCAGCTTGGGAATGGGCGGCTATGGCTACACCTTC. It yields the protein CASSLGMGGYGYTF.

This sequence joins TRBV20-1 and TRBJ2-3; D not certain. In germline, CDR1 is DFQATT, CDR2 SNEGSKA (reference sequence). V lost 3 bases and J 6 bases, leaving 4 bases between the germline ends. The CDR3 is 10 amino acids. CDR3 DNA: TGCAGTGCTAGGGCGGATACGCAGTATTTT. The encoded protein is CSARADTQYF.

The genes are TRBV5-4 and TRBJ2-3, with 8 bases that match TRBD2. V shed 4 bases, J shed 4 bases, and the junction held 14 bases outside the gene matches. This CDR3 comprises 17 residues. In germline, CDR1 is SGHNT, CDR2 YYREEE (reference sequence). The CDR3 DNA sequence: TGTGCCAGCAGCCCACCTATGGTCCGGGGGGGGGCAGATACGCAGTATTTT. It is translated as CASSPPMVRGGADTQYF.

The CDR3 reads CASSGQDLSNQPQHF. The CDR3, as DNA: TGTGCCAGCTCGGGACAGGACCTTAGCAATCAGCCCCAGCATTTT. The V and J genes are TRBV18 and TRBJ1-5; the match to TRBD1 covers 8 bases. CDR1 is KGHSH and CDR2 is LQKENI in the germline V gene. This CDR3 contains 15 residues. V lost 6 bases to trimming and J lost 0 bases; unmatched junction nucleotides: 4. The entire variable domain, with the rest obtained from reference TRBV18 and TRBJ1-5, is as follows: NAGVMQNPRHLVRRRGQEARLRCSPMKGHSHVYWYRQLPEEGLKFMVYLQKENIIDESGMPKERFSAEFPKEGPSILRIQQVVRGDSAAYFCASSGQDLSNQPQHFGDGTRLSIL.

The rearrangement uses TRBV28 and TRBJ1-3; D may be TRBD1 (5 bases). CDR3 length equals 13 residues. Trimming took 5 bases from V and 4 from J, leaving 9 bases between them. The germline V gene has CDR1 MDHEN and CDR2 SYDVKM. The CDR3 DNA reads TGTGCCAGCAGTGGCGGGGCCGGAAACACCATATATTTT. It yields the protein CASSGGAGNTIYF.

CDR3 coding DNA: TGTGCCAGCAGCTTAGTTCGGGACACCCCTCCCAATGAGCAGTTCTTC. This gives the protein CASSLVRDTPPNEQFF. The gene calls are TRBV7-2 and TRBJ2-1; tentative D call: TRBD1 (6 bases). Germline V gene data show CDR1 as SGHTA and CDR2 as FQGNSA. V dropped 1 base and J dropped 6 bases, with 16 bases sitting between them. This CDR3 is 16 amino acids long.

This chain uses TRBV4-1 with TRBJ1-2; TRBD1 aligns across 10 bases. Per germline, CDR1 MGHRA and CDR2 YSYEKL. This CDR3 has 14 residues. J lost 6 bases, V lost 1 base, and 2 bases had no gene match. The CDR3 region is CASSQVGQGNGYTF. Here the CDR3 DNA reads TGCGCCAGCAGCCAAGTGGGACAGGGGAATGGCTACACCTTC.

The chain couples TRBV2 to TRBJ1-3; tentatively, D is TRBD1 (5 bases). The CDR3 is made up of 14 amino acids. Germline V lookup: CDR1 SNHLY, CDR2 FYNNEI. With 4 bases removed from V and 4 bases from J, the gap between germline ends came to 11 bases. The CDR3 reads CASSGQLRGNTIYF. DNA for the CDR3: TGTGCCAGCAGTGGACAGTTAAGGGGAAACACCATATATTTT. Combining the CDR3 with reference TRBV2 and TRBJ1-3 gives the whole variable domain EPEVTQTPSHQVTQMGQEVILRCVPISNHLYFYWYRQILGQKVEFLVSFYNNEISEKSEIFDDQFSVERPDGSNFTLKIRSTKLEDSAMYFCASSGQLRGNTIYFGEGSWLTVV.

The chain is built from TRBV27 and TRBJ2-1; D possibly corresponds to TRBD1 (5 bases). The CDR3 contains 15 residues. The V gene's germline CDR1 is MNHEY and CDR2 SMNVEV (reference sequence). V was trimmed by 5 bases and J by 4 bases, leaving 15 bases between them. The CDR3 here is CASSERQTVYNEQFF. CDR3 bases: TGTGCCAGCAGTGAGAGACAGACCGTATACAATGAGCAGTTCTTC.

The chain combines TRBV27 with TRBJ1-1; D is unresolved. Germline CDR1 reads MNHEY; CDR2 reads SMNVEV (reference sequence). V was trimmed by 2 bases and J by 2 bases, leaving 9 bases between them. The CDR3 has 14 residues. Here the CDR3 reads CASSLRMGNTEAFF. The CDR3 coding sequence is TGTGCCAGCAGTTTAAGGATGGGAAACACTGAAGCTTTCTTT.